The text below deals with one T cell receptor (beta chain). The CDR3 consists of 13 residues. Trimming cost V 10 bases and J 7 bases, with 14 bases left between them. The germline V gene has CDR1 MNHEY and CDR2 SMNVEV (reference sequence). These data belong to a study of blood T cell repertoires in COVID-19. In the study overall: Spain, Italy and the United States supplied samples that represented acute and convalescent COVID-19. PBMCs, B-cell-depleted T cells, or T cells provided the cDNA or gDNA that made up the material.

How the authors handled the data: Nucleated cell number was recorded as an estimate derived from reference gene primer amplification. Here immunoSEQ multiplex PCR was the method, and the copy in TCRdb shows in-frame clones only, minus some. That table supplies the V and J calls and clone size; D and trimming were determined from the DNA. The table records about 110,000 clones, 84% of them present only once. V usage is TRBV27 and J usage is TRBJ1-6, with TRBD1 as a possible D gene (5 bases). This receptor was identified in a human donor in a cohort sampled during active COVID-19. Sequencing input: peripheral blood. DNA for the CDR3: TGTGCCATCGGTGGGGCGGGAAATTCACCCCTCCACTTT. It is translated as CAIGGAGNSPLHF.